This T cell receptor (beta chain) was obtained from a study of monozygotic twins with inflammatory bowel disease. CDR3 length: 13 amino acids. In germline, CDR1 is SGHTA, CDR2 FQGNSA. Donors gave about 2.5 ml of blood apiece. Whole blood served as the source of total RNA, and no T cell sorting took place. Investigators made cDNA in eight separate reactions per sample. TCRdb processed the 5' RACE reads again and assigns one entry to each CDR3 protein, with no DNA. The sample includes about 130,000 distinct CDR3 sequences. The sample taken for sequencing was blood. The receptor comes from a human donor with ulcerative colitis or Crohn's disease, or a healthy co-twin of an affected twin (not recorded which). The chain uses TRBV7-2 and TRBJ1-5; no DNA is available, so the TRBD1 call from TCRdb remains unchecked. CDR3 in amino acids: CASSLQGFQPQHF.